The 8 T cell receptor beta chains in this list originate from one sample, sequenced in a study of technical replicates of blood from a handful of donors. This table comes from immunoSEQ multiplex PCR, and its TCRdb copy is limited to in-frame clones, with some not included. The sample lists more than 90,000 clones, 96% seen once, with roughly 0.21% in the top ten. The sequenced sample was T cells isolated from PBMCs. Every receptor here comes from a human donor in good health.

The gene calls are TRBV9 and TRBJ2-7; a possible D gene is TRBD2 (5 bases). The CDR3 sequence is 15 residues long. Per the germline V gene, CDR1 is SGDLS and CDR2 is YYNGEE. V lost 4 bases and J lost 6, with 20 bases in between. CDR3 protein: CASSPRASSFIEQYF. The DNA for the CDR3 is TGTGCCAGCAGCCCAAGGGCTAGCTCCTTTATCGAGCAGTACTTC. The whole variable domain, remainder taken from reference TRBV9 and TRBJ2-7, is DSGVTQTPKHLITATGQRVTLRCSPRSGDLSVYWYQQSLDQGLQFLIQYYNGEERAKGNILERFSAQQFPDLHSELNLSSLELGDSALYFCASSPRASSFIEQYFGPGTRLTVT.

The chain combines TRBV28 with TRBJ2-1, with TRBD2 identical over 10 bases. CDR3 length: 17 residues. The ends lost 3 bases at V and 6 bases at J; junction bases unmatched: 11. Germline CDR1 and CDR2: MDHEN and SYDVKM. CDR3 sequence reads: CASSFRQIAGGSNEQFF. The CDR3 DNA reads as TGTGCCAGCAGTTTCCGCCAAATAGCGGGGGGAAGCAATGAGCAGTTCTTC.

The chain carries TRBV18 and TRBJ1-2, with unresolved D. Germline assignment: CDR1 KGHSH and CDR2 LQKENI. This CDR3 spans 12 amino acids. Trimming took 6 bases from V and 5 from J, leaving 10 bases between them. As DNA, the CDR3 is TGTGCCAGCTCCCTGGACTTATATGGCTACACCTTC. It encodes CASSLDLYGYTF. Filled out from reference TRBV18 and TRBJ1-2, the complete variable domain reads NAGVMQNPRHLVRRRGQEARLRCSPMKGHSHVYWYRQLPEEGLKFMVYLQKENIIDESGMPKERFSAEFPKEGPSILRIQQVVRGDSAAYFCASSLDLYGYTFGSGTRLTVV.

The chain recombines TRBV28 with TRBJ1-2, with D unresolved. V was clipped by 4 bases and J by 0 bases, with 9 bases between them. The CDR3 loop spans 14 amino acids. From germline, CDR1 is MDHEN and CDR2 SYDVKM. The CDR3 nucleotides read TGTGCCAGCAGTTACAGTACAGCTAACTATGGCTACACCTTC. Translated, it gives CASSYSTANYGYTF.

This chain joins TRBV28 and TRBJ2-1; a possible D gene is TRBD1 (6 bases). Deletions cut 5 bases from V and 0 bases from J, with 17 bases between. The V gene's germline CDR1 is MDHEN and CDR2 SYDVKM. The CDR3 runs to 17 residues. CDR3 DNA sequence: TGTGCCAGCAGTGGAGGTAAAGGGGGTAGCTCCTACAATGAGCAGTTCTTC. Amino acids: CASSGGKGGSSYNEQFF. The complete variable domain, with remaining parts taken from reference TRBV28 and TRBJ2-1, reads DVKVTQSSRYLVKRTGEKVFLECVQDMDHENMFWYRQDPGLGLRLIYFSYDVKMKEKGDIPEGYSVSREKKERFSLILESASTNQTSMYLCASSGGKGGSSYNEQFFGPGTRLTVL.

This clone was recorded only once. The V call is TRBV5-4, the J call TRBJ2-3, with D possibly matching TRBD2 (6 bases). CDR1 is SGHNT and CDR2 is YYREEE in the germline V gene (reference sequence). The CDR3 loop spans 16 amino acids. V was cut by 4 bases and J by 0 bases, with 15 bases left in between. CDR3 loop: CASSLKTSGSTDTQYF. Written as DNA, the CDR3 is TGTGCCAGCAGCCTAAAGACTAGTGGGAGCACAGATACGCAGTATTTT. Variable domain in full (rest from reference TRBV5-4 and TRBJ2-3): ETGVTQSPTHLIKTRGQQVTLRCSSQSGHNTVSWYQQALGQGPQFIFQYYREEENGRGNFPPRFSGLQFPNYSSELNVNALELDDSALYLCASSLKTSGSTDTQYFGPGTRLTVL.

The J gene is TRBJ2-7, the V gene TRBV29-1, with D possibly matching TRBD1 (6 bases). V was clipped by 0 bases and J by 6 bases, with 12 bases between them. Per germline, CDR1 SQVTM and CDR2 ANQGSEA. The CDR3 runs 13 residues. CDR3 sequence reads: CSVEEGRGVEQYF. CDR3 nucleotides: TGCAGCGTTGAAGAGGGCAGGGGAGTCGAGCAGTACTTC.

This chain uses TRBV19 with TRBJ2-2, with TRBD1 matching 7 bases. Germline loops: CDR1 LNHDA, CDR2 SQIVND (reference sequence). The CDR3 totals 15 residues. With 5 bases clipped from V and 0 bases from J, the junction kept 3 bases outside the gene matches. The CDR3 sequence: CASSLGTANTGELFF. The CDR3 DNA reads as TGTGCCAGTAGTCTTGGGACAGCGAACACCGGGGAGCTGTTTTTT.